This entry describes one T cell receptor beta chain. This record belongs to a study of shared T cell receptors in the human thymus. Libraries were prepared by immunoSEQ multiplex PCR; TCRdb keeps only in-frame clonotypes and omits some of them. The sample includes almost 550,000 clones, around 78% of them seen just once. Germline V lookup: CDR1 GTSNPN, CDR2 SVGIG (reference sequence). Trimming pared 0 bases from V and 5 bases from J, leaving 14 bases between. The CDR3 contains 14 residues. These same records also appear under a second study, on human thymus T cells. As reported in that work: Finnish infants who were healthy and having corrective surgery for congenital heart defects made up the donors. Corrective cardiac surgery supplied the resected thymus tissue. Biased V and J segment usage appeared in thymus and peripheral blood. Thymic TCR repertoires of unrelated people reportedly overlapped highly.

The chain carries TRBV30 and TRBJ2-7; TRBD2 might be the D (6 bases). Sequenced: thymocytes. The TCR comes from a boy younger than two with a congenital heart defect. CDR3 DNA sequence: TGTGCCTGGAGTGTAGGTCGGGAGAACGACGAGCAGTACTTC. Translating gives CAWSVGRENDEQYF.